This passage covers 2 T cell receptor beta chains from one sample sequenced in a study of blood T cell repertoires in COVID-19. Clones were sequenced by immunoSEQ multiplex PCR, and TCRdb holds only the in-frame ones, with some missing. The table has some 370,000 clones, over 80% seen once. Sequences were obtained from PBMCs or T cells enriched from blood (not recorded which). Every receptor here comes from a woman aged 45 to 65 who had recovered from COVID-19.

In nucleotides, the CDR3 is TGTGCCAGCAGCAAGACGGGAAGGTATGGAAACACCATATATTTT. This translates into CASSKTGRYGNTIYF. V is TRBV5-6 and J is TRBJ1-3; the D is unclear. The CDR3 extends over 15 amino acids. The germline V gene has CDR1 SGHDT and CDR2 YYEEEE. V gave up 4 bases and J gave up 3 bases, with 14 bases separating them.

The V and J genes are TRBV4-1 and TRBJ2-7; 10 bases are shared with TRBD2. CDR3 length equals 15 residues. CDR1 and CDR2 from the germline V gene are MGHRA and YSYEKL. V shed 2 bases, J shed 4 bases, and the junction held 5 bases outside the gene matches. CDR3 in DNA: TGCGCCAGCAGCCAAATAACTAGCGGGAATTACGAGCAGTACTTC. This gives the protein CASSQITSGNYEQYF.